Following are 21 T cell receptor beta chains from one sample sequenced in a study of cytomegalovirus exposure and HLA in healthy donors (dated by TCRdb to about 2017). Library preparation used the immunoSEQ multiplex PCR assay. The multiplex PCR relied on a mix of 60 forward primers for TCR Vbeta segments and 13 reverse primers for TCR Jbeta segments. This is the immuneACCESS table as TCRdb keeps it, with only in-frame sequences that have V and J called. A part of the clones is gone; compared with another copy, unresolved V genes explain less than half, and the rest is unexplained. Within this sample are under 150,000 clones, with approximately 85% of them counted one time only. The top ten clones comprise 1.5% to 2% of the sample. Sequenced: PBMCs. The receptors originated from a boy aged 10-17 years in good health and CMV-seronegative.

The rearrangement links TRBV18 to TRBJ2-1, with 7 bases aligning to TRBD1. Per the germline V gene, CDR1 is KGHSH and CDR2 is LQKENI. The ends lost 5 bases at V and 5 bases at J; junction bases unmatched: 3. CDR3 length: 13 amino acids. CDR3 protein: CASSTGTDNEQFF. The DNA of the CDR3 is TGTGCCAGCTCAACCGGGACAGACAATGAGCAGTTCTTC.

This clone occurred a few times. The V gene is TRBV5-1, the J gene TRBJ1-1, with 10 bases aligning to TRBD1. The CDR3 covers 14 residues. V was pared by 5 bases and J by 7 bases, with 8 bases of the junction left unmatched. Per germline, CDR1 SGHRS and CDR2 YFSETQ. CDR3 residues: CASRQGDRGVEAFF. The CDR3 DNA follows: TGCGCCAGCAGACAAGGGGACAGGGGTGTTGAAGCTTTCTTT.

Points on this clone: Different DNA sequences within this sample yield the same CDR3. The rearrangement uses TRBV27 and TRBJ2-1, with 7 positions matching TRBD2. The V gene end was trimmed by 5 bases and the J gene end by 0 bases; junction bases not matched to a gene: 7. Germline lookup yields CDR1 MNHEY and CDR2 SMNVEV (reference sequence). There are 16 residues in the CDR3. CDR3 coding DNA: TGTGCCAGCAGTCTTGTTGGCGGGAGCTCCTACAATGAGCAGTTCTTC. This translates into CASSLVGGSSYNEQFF.

The chain carries TRBV18 and TRBJ1-6; 7 nucleotides align to TRBD1. The V gene's germline CDR1 is KGHSH and CDR2 LQKENI. Trimming at V came to 6 bases and at J to 2 bases, leaving 7 bases not matched to a gene. CDR3 length: 16 residues. The CDR3 is CASSLTGTTYNSPLHF. DNA of the CDR3: TGTGCCAGCTCCCTGACAGGGACGACCTATAATTCACCCCTCCACTTT.

This chain connects TRBV4-1 to TRBJ2-3, with a tentative D call TRBD2 (5 bases). The end of the DNA aligns better with TRBJ2-1, so the J call may be wrong. CDR1 and CDR2 from the germline V gene are MGHRA and YSYEKL. This CDR3 contains 14 residues. This CDR3 reads CASSQERVYNEQFF. CDR3 sequence (DNA): TGCGCCAGCAGCCAAGAGAGGGTCTACAATGAGCAGTTCTTC.

The chain has TRBV30 and TRBJ1-5, with D possibly being TRBD1 (6 bases). The CDR3 is made up of 15 amino acids. The germline V and J ends were trimmed by 2 bases and 4 bases, with 15 bases remaining between them. CDR1 and CDR2 from the germline V gene are GTSNPN and SVGIG (reference sequence). The CDR3 DNA reads TGTGCCTGGAGTCTGTATGGACAGAGAAATCAGCCCCAGCATTTT. Encoded protein: CAWSLYGQRNQPQHF.

The chain has TRBV21-1 and TRBJ1-1; the table gives TRBD1 as D, unverified against the DNA. TRBV21-1 corresponds to a pseudogene. The CDR3 is 14 residues long. The CDR3 coding sequence is TGTGCCAGCAGCTCAAGGACAGGGAAGACTGAAGCTTTCTTT. It translates to CASSSRTGKTEAFF.

Here the CDR3 DNA reads TGTGCCAGCAGCTTAGGTCACAGGGCCTACGAGCAGTACTTC. It is translated as CASSLGHRAYEQYF. The J gene is TRBJ2-7, the V gene TRBV7-6; possible D gene TRBD1, 6 bases. The V end lost 1 base, the J end lost 2 bases, and 9 bases lay between the germline ends. This CDR3 is built from 14 residues. Germline lookup yields CDR1 SGHVS and CDR2 FNYEAQ.

The chain employs TRBV5-6 and TRBJ2-3, with 12 bases that match TRBD2. This CDR3 has 18 amino acids. In germline, CDR1 is SGHDT, CDR2 YYEEEE. The J segment lost 0 bases and the V segment lost 5 bases, leaving 10 bases of the junction unmatched. The CDR3: CASRYPSGGDPSTDTQYF. The DNA of the CDR3 is TGTGCCAGCAGATACCCTAGCGGGGGGGACCCTAGCACAGATACGCAGTATTTT.

The chain has TRBV27 and TRBJ1-3; D unclear. Germline CDR1 MNHEY, CDR2 SMNVEV (reference sequence). Trimming stripped 7 bases from V and 1 base from J, with 11 bases between. This CDR3 is 14 amino acids long. This CDR3 reads CASITTLSGNTIYF. The CDR3 DNA follows: TGTGCCAGCATTACCACACTATCTGGAAACACCATATATTTT.

This clone was observed a few times. This chain connects TRBV7-2 to TRBJ2-7; 7 nucleotides align to TRBD2. The trim removed 5 bases at V and 3 bases at J, leaving 4 bases unmatched. The CDR3 length is 13 residues. CDR1 is SGHTA and CDR2 is FQGNSA in the germline V gene. In DNA, the CDR3 is TGTGCCAGCAGCCCGACTAGCTTCTACGAGCAGTACTTC. This codes for CASSPTSFYEQYF.

In regard to this clone: The junction and the germline gene differ at one end; a read error may be behind it. The rearrangement uses TRBV7-7 and TRBJ2-5; 7 nucleotides match TRBD1. Per germline, CDR1 SSHAT and CDR2 FNYEAQ (reference sequence). This CDR3 region has 14 residues. The CDR3 bases are TGTGCTAGCAGCTTATCCTCAGGGGGAGAGACCCAGTACTTC. It encodes CASSLSSGGETQYF.

The rearrangement joins TRBV7-6 to TRBJ1-3; the D gene is possibly TRBD1 (6 bases). CDR1 is SGHVS, CDR2 FNYEAQ, per germline. This CDR3 comprises 18 residues. Trimming removed 0 bases at V and 4 bases at J, with 19 bases between. CDR3 residues: CASSLAPGHPKWGNTIYF. CDR3 nucleotides: TGTGCCAGCAGCTTAGCGCCGGGACACCCGAAATGGGGAAACACCATATATTTT. The whole variable domain, filled in from reference TRBV7-6 and TRBJ1-3, reads GAGVSQSPRYKVTKRGQDVALRCDPISGHVSLYWYRQALGQGPEFLTYFNYEAQQDKSGLPNDRFSAERPEGSISTLTIQRTEQRDSAMYRCASSLAPGHPKWGNTIYFGEGSWLTVV.

J is TRBJ2-1 and V is TRBV7-3; TRBD2 aligns across 8 bases. There are 18 residues in the CDR3. Germline values: CDR1 SGHTA, CDR2 FQGTGA. J lost 0 bases, V lost 5 bases, and 12 bases had no gene match. CDR3: CASSPLAGSGSSYNEQFF. The CDR3 DNA reads TGTGCCAGCAGCCCCCTTGCGGGGAGCGGGAGCTCCTACAATGAGCAGTTCTTC.

The gene calls are TRBV29-1 and TRBJ2-3; the D gene is possibly TRBD1 (5 bases). The CDR3 is 12 amino acids. Germline CDR1 reads SQVTM; CDR2 reads ANQGSEA. Trimming pared 7 bases from V and 4 bases from J, leaving 12 bases between. The chain's CDR3 is CSAEGAPDTQYF. The CDR3 DNA sequence: TGCAGCGCCGAAGGGGCTCCAGATACGCAGTATTTT.

This clone turned up a few times. This chain links TRBV29-1 with TRBJ1-2; a possible D gene is TRBD1 (6 bases). Germline V lookup: CDR1 SQVTM, CDR2 ANQGSEA. V lost 3 bases and J lost 4, with 12 bases in between. The CDR3 covers 13 residues. DNA for the CDR3: TGCAGCGTTGACCAGGGGATCGGCTATGGCTACACCTTC. It yields the protein CSVDQGIGYGYTF.

V usage is TRBV11-1 and J usage is TRBJ2-3; D is possibly TRBD2 (8 bases). The CDR3 totals 16 residues. The germline CDR1 and CDR2 sequences are SGHAT and FQDESV (reference sequence). The V and J ends lost 5 bases and 3 bases respectively, with 18 bases between them. The CDR3 spells CASSPGGTRSTDTQYF. Here the CDR3 DNA reads TGTGCCAGCAGCCCAGGGGGGACTAGGTCTACAGATACGCAGTATTTT.

This clone was observed once. The V gene is TRBV13, the J gene TRBJ2-1, with D tentatively TRBD1 (6 bases). Per germline, CDR1 PRHDT and CDR2 FYEKMQ (reference sequence). The CDR3 loop spans 14 amino acids. V was cut by 4 bases and J by 4 bases, with 11 bases left in between. CDR3 sequence: CASSYRTEYNEQFF. The DNA for the CDR3 is TGTGCCAGCAGCTACAGGACAGAATACAATGAGCAGTTCTTC. The full variable domain, completed using reference TRBV13 and TRBJ2-1, is AAGVIQSPRHLIKEKRETATLKCYPIPRHDTVYWYQQGPGQDPQFLISFYEKMQSDKGSIPDRFSAQQFSDYHSELNMSSLELGDSALYFCASSYRTEYNEQFFGPGTRLTVL.

This chain connects TRBV5-1 to TRBJ2-2; TRBD1 matches 12 bases. CDR3 size: 16 residues. Germline V CDR1 and CDR2: SGHRS, YFSETQ. Trimming removed 4 bases from V and 1 base from J; junction bases left unmatched: 2. The CDR3 protein is CASSGDRGLNTGELFF. The CDR3 DNA reads TGCGCCAGCAGCGGGGACAGGGGGCTGAACACCGGGGAGCTGTTTTTT.

The V and J genes are TRBV6-4 and TRBJ2-1, with a possible D match to TRBD2 (5 bases). This CDR3 has 13 residues. Germline V CDR1 and CDR2: MRHNA, SNTAGT. The ends were cut back, 4 bases at V and 8 bases at J, with 12 bases in the middle. The CDR3 nucleotides are TGTGCCAGCAGTGTGGAGCGGTCCCATGAGCAGTTCTTC. Protein sequence: CASSVERSHEQFF.

The count of this clone is one. V usage is TRBV7-2 and J usage is TRBJ1-4; 8 bases align to TRBD1. Germline CDR1 reads SGHTA; CDR2 reads FQGNSA. This CDR3 is 16 amino acids long. After removal of 2 bases from V and 3 bases from J, the junction contained 5 bases not matched to a gene. As DNA, the CDR3 is TGTGCCAGCAGCTTAACTCAGGGGGCCGCTAATGAAAAACTGTTTTTT. It codes for CASSLTQGAANEKLFF.